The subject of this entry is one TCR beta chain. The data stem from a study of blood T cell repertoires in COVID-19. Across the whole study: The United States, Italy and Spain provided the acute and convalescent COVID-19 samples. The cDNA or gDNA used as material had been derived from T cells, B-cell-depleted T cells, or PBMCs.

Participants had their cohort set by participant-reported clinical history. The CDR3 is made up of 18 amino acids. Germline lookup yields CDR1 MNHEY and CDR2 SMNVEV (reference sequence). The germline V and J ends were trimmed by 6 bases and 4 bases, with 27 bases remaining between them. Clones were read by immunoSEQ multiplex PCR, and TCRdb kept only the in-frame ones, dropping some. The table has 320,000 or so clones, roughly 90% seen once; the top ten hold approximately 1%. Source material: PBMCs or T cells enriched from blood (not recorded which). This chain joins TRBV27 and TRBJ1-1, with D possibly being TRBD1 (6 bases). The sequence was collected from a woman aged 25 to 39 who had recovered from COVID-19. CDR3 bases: TGTGCCAGCAGGCTCCTCACGGCGGGGGGCGCGAGGGCCACTGAAGCTTTCTTT. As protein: CASRLLTAGGARATEAFF.